The next 18 T cell receptor beta chains were all read from a single sample in a study of blood T cell repertoires in COVID-19 (TCRdb year 2020). Receptors were amplified or captured by the immunoSEQ multiplex PCR assay. TCRdb took this table from immuneACCESS and kept in-frame rearrangements with V and J called. Such tables lack part of the clones; where checked against another copy, unresolved V genes explain under half of the gap, and the rest is unexplained. The sample yields about 210,000 clones; approximately 81% were counted once. The top ten clones comprise about 8.9% of the sample. Material: PBMCs or T cells enriched from blood (not recorded which). The receptor set was obtained from a woman between 45 and 65 years old with acute COVID-19.

V and J are TRBV9 and TRBJ2-7; D perhaps matches TRBD1 (6 bases). The CDR3 totals 14 residues. Germline V lookup: CDR1 SGDLS, CDR2 YYNGEE. Trimming shortened V by 3 bases and J by 2 bases, and 12 bases separated the two germline ends. The chain's CDR3 is CASSERTETYEQYF. For the CDR3, the DNA is TGTGCCAGCAGCGAGCGGACAGAAACCTACGAGCAGTACTTC. The entire variable domain, with the rest obtained from reference TRBV9 and TRBJ2-7, is as follows: DSGVTQTPKHLITATGQRVTLRCSPRSGDLSVYWYQQSLDQGLQFLIQYYNGEERAKGNILERFSAQQFPDLHSELNLSSLELGDSALYFCASSERTETYEQYFGPGTRLTVT.

The rearrangement joins TRBV5-1 to TRBJ2-7; 8 bases match TRBD1. Germline CDR1 is SGHRS and CDR2 is YFSETQ. The CDR3 loop spans 13 amino acids. J was trimmed by 3 bases and V by 3 bases; bases with no gene match: 2. The CDR3 nucleotides are TGCGCCAGCAGCTCAGGACAGGGCTACGAGCAGTACTTC. It is translated as CASSSGQGYEQYF.

V is TRBV5-1 and J is TRBJ1-1, with D possibly being TRBD1 (5 bases). The V end was cut by 3 bases, the J end by 3 bases, with 24 bases between. This CDR3 has 18 amino acids. Germline lookup yields CDR1 SGHRS and CDR2 YFSETQ. In DNA form, the CDR3 reads TGCGCCAGCAGCTCGTACGTCGCGTTCGGATCGGGGGACACTGAAGCTTTCTTT. This gives the protein CASSSYVAFGSGDTEAFF.

V gene TRBV11-2 combines with J gene TRBJ2-5; D remains unclear. The CDR3 loop spans 12 amino acids. Deletions cut 5 bases from V and 9 bases from J, with 13 bases between. Germline V CDR1 and CDR2: SGHAT, FQNNGV. Written as DNA, the CDR3 is TGTGCCAGCAGCCACGGCGGAAAGGCCCAGTACTTC. Amino acid sequence: CASSHGGKAQYF.

The gene calls are TRBV3-1 (or the pseudogene TRBV3-2) and TRBJ2-3; TRBD2 is a possible D gene (6 bases). The length of the CDR3 is 16 residues. CDR1 is LGHDT, CDR2 YNNKEL, per germline (reference sequence). Trimming shortened V by 0 bases and J by 3 bases, and 13 bases separated the two germline ends. The CDR3 nucleotides are TGTGCCAGCAGCCAAGATTCTAGCGACATTACAGATACGCAGTATTTT. It translates to CASSQDSSDITDTQYF.

V and J are TRBV28 and TRBJ2-3, with D tentatively TRBD1 (5 bases). This CDR3 comprises 14 residues. The germline V gene has CDR1 MDHEN and CDR2 SYDVKM. Trimming left V 6 bases short and J 5 bases short, with 15 bases between. The CDR3, as DNA: TGTGCCAGCAGCCAGACCTCAGGGCTAGATACGCAGTATTTT. It yields the protein CASSQTSGLDTQYF.

The V call is TRBV7-9, the J call TRBJ2-7; D possibly corresponds to TRBD2 (5 bases). The CDR3 extends over 13 amino acids. V shed 5 bases and J shed 4 bases, with 12 bases lying between them. Germline lookup yields CDR1 SEHNR and CDR2 FQNEAQ (reference sequence). The CDR3 sequence: CASSHYGEYEQYF. CDR3 bases: TGTGCCAGCAGCCACTATGGGGAGTACGAGCAGTACTTC.

The rearrangement joins TRBV5-1 to TRBJ2-3; 13 bases map to TRBD2. The junction had 4 bases not matched to a gene; V was cut back by 4 bases and J by 2 bases. The CDR3 sequence is 16 residues long. The germline CDR1 and CDR2 sequences are SGHRS and YFSETQ. This chain's CDR3 is CASSRTSGSNTDTQYF. The CDR3 DNA is TGCGCCAGCAGCAGGACTAGCGGGAGCAACACAGATACGCAGTATTTT.

The chain combines TRBV4-2 with TRBJ2-3; 9 bases fit TRBD2. CDR1 is LGHNA and CDR2 is YNFKEQ in the germline V gene. J gave up 6 bases and V 3 bases, and 16 bases lay outside the gene matches. The CDR3 loop spans 18 amino acids. Written as DNA, the CDR3 is TGTGCCAGCAGCCAGAGCGTTGCGTCTAGCGGGAAAGGGGATACGCAGTATTTT. Translated, it gives CASSQSVASSGKGDTQYF.

Details on this clone: Mismatch with germline at one junction end may stem from a read error. The chain employs TRBV6-2 or TRBV6-3 and TRBJ2-7; a weak D match, TRBD2 (8 bases). The CDR3 runs to 14 residues. The V gene's germline CDR1 is MNHEY and CDR2 SVGEGT. The CDR3 region has the DNA TGTGCCAGCAGTCAATCCGGGACTAGATCTTCAGGGGGCTTC. This codes for CASSQSGTRSSGGF.

This clone was found a few times. The CDR3 reads CASSRRGGYSNQPQHF. The CDR3 DNA reads TGTGCCAGCAGCCGCCGGGGAGGTTATAGCAATCAGCCCCAGCATTTT. J is TRBJ1-5 and V is TRBV7-2; no clear D. CDR1 is SGHTA and CDR2 is FQGNSA in the germline V gene. Trimming cost V 5 bases and J 0 bases, with 14 bases left between them. This CDR3 region has 16 residues. Variable domain in full (rest from reference TRBV7-2 and TRBJ1-5): GAGVSQSPSNKVTEKGKDVELRCDPISGHTALYWYRQSLGQGLEFLIYFQGNSAPDKSGLPSDRFSAERTGGSVSTLTIQRTQQEDSAVYLCASSRRGGYSNQPQHFGDGTRLSIL.

The chain links TRBV7-2 to TRBJ2-1, with D uncertain. The germline V and J ends were trimmed by 5 bases and 8 bases, with 10 bases remaining between them. This CDR3 has 12 residues. The germline gives CDR1 SGHTA, CDR2 FQGNSA. The CDR3 DNA reads TGTGCCAGCAGCCGGTCGAACTATGAGCAGTTCTTC. Translation gives CASSRSNYEQFF.

The gene calls are TRBV3-1 (or the pseudogene TRBV3-2) and TRBJ2-7, with D perhaps TRBD2 (6 bases). The CDR3 is 12 amino acids. The germline CDR1 and CDR2 sequences are LGHDT and YNNKEL (reference sequence). The V end was cut by 8 bases, the J end by 2 bases, with 10 bases between. Here the CDR3 reads CASGGGTYEQYF. In nucleotides, the CDR3 is TGTGCCAGCGGAGGCGGGACCTACGAGCAGTACTTC.

The chain joins TRBV7-9 to TRBJ1-3, with 8 bases fitting TRBD1. Germline trimming cut 3 bases from V and 0 bases from J; bases unmatched to any gene: 4. Germline loops: CDR1 SEHNR, CDR2 FQNEAQ (reference sequence). This CDR3 has 16 residues. The CDR3 loop is CASSFSGTGSGNTIYF. In nucleotides, the CDR3 is TGTGCCAGCAGCTTTTCCGGGACAGGCTCTGGAAACACCATATATTTT.

The rearrangement joins TRBV11-2 to TRBJ1-2, with D tentatively TRBD1 (6 bases). Germline CDR1 reads SGHAT; CDR2 reads FQNNGV. The CDR3 has 14 amino acids. The V and J ends lost 0 bases and 5 bases respectively, with 10 bases between them. CDR3 nucleotides: TGTGCCAGCAGCTTAGACAGGGGAGAATATGGCTACACCTTC. It specifies CASSLDRGEYGYTF.

This clone was found a few times. The chain combines TRBV5-1 with TRBJ1-1, with a tentative D call TRBD1 (6 bases). The CDR3 runs 14 residues. Trimming stripped 3 bases from V and 1 base from J, with 10 bases between. Germline values: CDR1 SGHRS, CDR2 YFSETQ. DNA of the CDR3: TGCGCCAGCAGCTCCGGACAGCCGAACACTGAAGCTTTCTTT. This gives the protein CASSSGQPNTEAFF.

About this clone: The identical CDR3 is also encoded by other nucleotide sequences in the sample. CDR3 in DNA: TGTGCCAGCTCACCCGGGGGGGGCCGATACGAGCAGTACTTC. Amino acid sequence: CASSPGGGRYEQYF. The J gene is TRBJ2-7, the V gene TRBV18; 8 bases map to TRBD2. V gave up 3 bases and J gave up 4 bases; unmatched junction bases: 5. This CDR3 has 14 amino acids. Germline V lookup: CDR1 KGHSH, CDR2 LQKENI.

The chain combines TRBV7-2 with TRBJ2-3; TRBD2 agrees at 11 bases. Looked up from germline, CDR1 is SGHTA and CDR2 is FQGNSA. V was clipped by 0 bases and J by 7 bases; unmatched bases: 6. The CDR3 covers 16 residues. The CDR3 spells CASSLAGTSGTNTQYF. The CDR3 DNA is TGTGCCAGCAGCTTAGCCGGGACTAGCGGTACCAATACGCAGTATTTT.